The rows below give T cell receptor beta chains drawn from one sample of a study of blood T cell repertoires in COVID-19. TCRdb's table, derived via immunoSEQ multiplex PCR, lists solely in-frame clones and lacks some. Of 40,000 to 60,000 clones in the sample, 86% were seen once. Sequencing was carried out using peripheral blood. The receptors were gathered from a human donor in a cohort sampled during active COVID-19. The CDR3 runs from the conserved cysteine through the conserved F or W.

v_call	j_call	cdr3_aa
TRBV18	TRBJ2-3	CASSPAINTDTQYF
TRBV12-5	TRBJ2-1	CASGPGTSGSYNEQFF
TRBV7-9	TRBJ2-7	CASSFDMGRVSYEQYF
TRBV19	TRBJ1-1	CASSSVIMNTEAFF
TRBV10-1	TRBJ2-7	CASSGLRGYEQYF
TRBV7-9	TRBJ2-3	CASSLGGGGPTDTQYF
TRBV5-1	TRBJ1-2	CASSPGQHLGYTF
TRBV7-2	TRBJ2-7	CASSTRQGPYEQYF
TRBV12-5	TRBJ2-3	CASGPPVSLSTNTQYF
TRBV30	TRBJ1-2	CAWSVKGQGAANYGYTF
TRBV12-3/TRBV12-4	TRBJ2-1	CASSVGRYNEQFF
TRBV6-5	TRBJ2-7	CASSYSGGSPYEQYF
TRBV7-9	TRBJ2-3	CASSGGGHSTDTQYF
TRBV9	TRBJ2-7	CASSVAPYYEQYF
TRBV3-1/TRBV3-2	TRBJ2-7	CASSQGYGSSYEQYF
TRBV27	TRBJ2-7	CASSPPGPGLGPHSEQYF
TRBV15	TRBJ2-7	CATSRPGQGTYEQYF
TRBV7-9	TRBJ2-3	CASSLVRGLGDTQYF
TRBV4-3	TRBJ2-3	CASSQNTRADTQYF
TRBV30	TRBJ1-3	CAWSVNPGNTIYF
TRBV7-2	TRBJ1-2	CASTPHPTGGGYGYTF
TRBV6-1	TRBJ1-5	CASSDNPGQGNQPQHF